Reported below is one T cell receptor beta chain. The repertoire was sequenced with immunoSEQ multiplex PCR; TCRdb's copy has only in-frame clones and lacks some. The profile covers 150,000 to 200,000 clones, with about 83% appearing a single time and approximately 15% taken by the ten largest. V gave up 5 bases and J gave up 6 bases, with 12 bases separating them. Germline values: CDR1 SGHTA, CDR2 FQGTGA. The CDR3 contains 13 residues. The entry originates in a study of blood T cell repertoires in COVID-19. The sequencing sample was made of peripheral blood. The rearrangement links TRBV7-3 to TRBJ2-3, with D possibly TRBD2 on 5 matching bases. The receptor was isolated from a woman of 80 years or more with acute or convalescent COVID-19. CDR3 protein: CASSVDLGDTQYF. The DNA for the CDR3 is TGTGCCAGCAGCGTGGACTTGGGGGATACGCAGTATTTT.